Each of the 4 T cell receptor beta chains below was sequenced from the same sample in a study of OX40 agonist ivuxolimab in advanced cancers. The assay was immunoSEQ multiplex PCR, and TCRdb's table has in-frame clones only and misses some. The profile shows over 80,000 clones, about nine tenths of them singletons. The sequencing here drew on CD4+ or CD8+ T cells sorted from blood, taken in a trial of the OX40 agonist ivuxolimab. These receptor sequences come from an adult with an advanced solid tumor such as melanoma, head and neck, liver or kidney cancer.

This clone appeared a few times. The chain carries TRBV20-1 and TRBJ1-1; D not resolved. CDR1 is DFQATT, CDR2 SNEGSKA, per germline (reference sequence). The CDR3 loop spans 11 amino acids. V was pared by 6 bases and J by 1 base, with 6 bases between. CDR3 sequence: CSANPNTEAFF. In DNA, the CDR3 is TGCAGTGCCAACCCGAACACTGAAGCTTTCTTT.

The V call is TRBV5-1, the J call TRBJ2-1; D is possibly TRBD2 (7 bases). CDR1 is SGHRS and CDR2 is YFSETQ in the germline V gene. This CDR3 is built from 18 residues. Between the trimmed V and J ends, which lost 6 bases and 0 bases, there was a span of 22 bases. The CDR3 loop reads CASNPLRGGDSSYNEQFF. CDR3 DNA: TGCGCCAGCAACCCACTACGCGGGGGCGATAGCTCCTACAATGAGCAGTTCTTC. Full variable domain (rest looked up from reference TRBV5-1 and TRBJ2-1): KAGVTQTPRYLIKTRGQQVTLSCSPISGHRSVSWYQQTPGQGLQFLFEYFSETQRNKGNFPGRFSGRQFSNSRSEMNVSTLELGDSALYLCASNPLRGGDSSYNEQFFGPGTRLTVL.

This chain joins TRBV7-9 and TRBJ1-6, with 9 bases matching TRBD1. V shed 4 bases and J 8 bases; nucleotides not matched to a gene: 9. The CDR3 is 16 residues long. Germline CDR1 is SEHNR and CDR2 is FQNEAQ (reference sequence). In nucleotides, the CDR3 is TGTGCCAGCAGCTCGGGACAGGGTATGATGGATTCACCCCTCCACTTT. Residues: CASSSGQGMMDSPLHF.

This chain uses TRBV5-1 with TRBJ2-5, with a tentative D call TRBD2 (7 bases). The CDR3 runs 16 residues. The V gene lost 4 bases and the J gene lost 4 bases, with 20 bases spanning the gap. Germline V gives CDR1 SGHRS, CDR2 YFSETQ. DNA for the CDR3: TGCGCCAGCAGCCCGTTGGGCAGGGGAGGGAGAGAGACCCAGTACTTC. Translated: CASSPLGRGGRETQYF.